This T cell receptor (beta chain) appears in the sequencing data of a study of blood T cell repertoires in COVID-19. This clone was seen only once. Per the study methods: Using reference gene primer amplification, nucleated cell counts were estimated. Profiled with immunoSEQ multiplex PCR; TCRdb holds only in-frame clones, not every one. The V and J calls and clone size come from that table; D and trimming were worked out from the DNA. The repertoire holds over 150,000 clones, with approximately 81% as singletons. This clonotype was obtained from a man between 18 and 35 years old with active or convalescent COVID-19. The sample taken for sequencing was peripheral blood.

As DNA, the CDR3 is TGTGCCAGCAGTCAGGGGAGTCAGCCCCAGCATTTT. Its translation: CASSQGSQPQHF. The chain uses TRBV7-9 and TRBJ1-5, with a tentative D call TRBD1 (6 bases). The CDR3 is 12 amino acids. Trimming removed 6 bases from V and 6 bases from J, with 9 bases in between. CDR1 is SEHNR, CDR2 FQNEAQ, per germline (reference sequence).